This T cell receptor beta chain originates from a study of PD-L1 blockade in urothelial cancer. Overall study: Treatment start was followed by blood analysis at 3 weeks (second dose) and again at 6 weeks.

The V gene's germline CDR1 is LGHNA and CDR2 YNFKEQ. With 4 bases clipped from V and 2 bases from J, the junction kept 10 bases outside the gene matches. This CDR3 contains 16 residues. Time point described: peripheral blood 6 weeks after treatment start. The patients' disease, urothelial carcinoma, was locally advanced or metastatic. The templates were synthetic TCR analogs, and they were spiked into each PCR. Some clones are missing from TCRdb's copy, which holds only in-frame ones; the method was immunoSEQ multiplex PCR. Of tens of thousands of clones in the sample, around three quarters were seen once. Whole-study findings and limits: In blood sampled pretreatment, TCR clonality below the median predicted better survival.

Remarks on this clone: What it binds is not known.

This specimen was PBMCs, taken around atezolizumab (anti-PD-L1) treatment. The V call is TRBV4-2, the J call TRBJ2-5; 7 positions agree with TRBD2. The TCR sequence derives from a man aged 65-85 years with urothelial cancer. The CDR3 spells CASSPVGLAVQETQYF. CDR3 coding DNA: TGTGCCAGCAGCCCAGTAGGGCTAGCGGTTCAAGAGACCCAGTACTTC.